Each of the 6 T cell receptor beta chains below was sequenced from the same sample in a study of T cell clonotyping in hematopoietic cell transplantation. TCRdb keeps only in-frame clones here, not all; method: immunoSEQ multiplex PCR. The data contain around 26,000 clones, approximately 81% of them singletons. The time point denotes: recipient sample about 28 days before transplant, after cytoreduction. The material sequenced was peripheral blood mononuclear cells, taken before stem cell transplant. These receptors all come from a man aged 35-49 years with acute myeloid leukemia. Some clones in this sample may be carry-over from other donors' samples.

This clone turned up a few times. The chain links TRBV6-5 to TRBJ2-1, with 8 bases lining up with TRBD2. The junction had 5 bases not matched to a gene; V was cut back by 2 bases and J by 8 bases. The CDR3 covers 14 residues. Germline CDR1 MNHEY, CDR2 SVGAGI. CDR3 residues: CASSYKRESHEQFF. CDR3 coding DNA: TGTGCCAGCAGTTACAAGCGGGAGAGCCATGAGCAGTTCTTC.

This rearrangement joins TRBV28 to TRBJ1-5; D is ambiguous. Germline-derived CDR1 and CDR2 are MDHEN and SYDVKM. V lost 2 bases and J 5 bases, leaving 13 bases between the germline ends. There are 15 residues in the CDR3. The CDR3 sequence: CASSLAGRRDQPQHF. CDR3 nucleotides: TGTGCCAGCAGTTTAGCGGGGAGACGGGATCAGCCCCAGCATTTT.

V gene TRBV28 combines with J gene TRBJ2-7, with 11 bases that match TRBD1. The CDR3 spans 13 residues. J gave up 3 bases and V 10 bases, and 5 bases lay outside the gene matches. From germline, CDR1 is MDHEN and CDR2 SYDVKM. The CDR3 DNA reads TGTGCCATCCTGGACAGGGGGCTCTACGAGCAGTACTTC. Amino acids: CAILDRGLYEQYF.

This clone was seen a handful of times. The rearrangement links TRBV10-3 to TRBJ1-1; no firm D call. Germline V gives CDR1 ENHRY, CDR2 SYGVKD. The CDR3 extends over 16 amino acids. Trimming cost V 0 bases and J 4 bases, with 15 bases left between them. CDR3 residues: CAISESALNEGTEAFF. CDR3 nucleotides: TGTGCCATCAGTGAGTCGGCCCTAAACGAGGGCACTGAAGCTTTCTTT.

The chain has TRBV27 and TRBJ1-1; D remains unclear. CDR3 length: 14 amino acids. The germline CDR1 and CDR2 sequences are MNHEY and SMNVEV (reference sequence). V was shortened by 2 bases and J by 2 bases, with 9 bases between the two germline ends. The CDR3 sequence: CASSLRPTNTEAFF. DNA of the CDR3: TGTGCCAGCAGTTTAAGGCCGACCAACACTGAAGCTTTCTTT.

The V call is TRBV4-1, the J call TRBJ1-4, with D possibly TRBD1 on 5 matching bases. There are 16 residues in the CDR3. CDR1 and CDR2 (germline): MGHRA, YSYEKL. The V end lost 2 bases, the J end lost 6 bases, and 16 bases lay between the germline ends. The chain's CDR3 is CASSQLRDGSHEKLFF. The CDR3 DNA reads TGCGCCAGCAGCCAACTAAGGGACGGTTCCCATGAAAAACTGTTTTTT.